This section outlines one TCR beta chain sequence together with its context. Its antigen is unidentified. These data belong to a study of a mutant IDH1 vaccine in newly diagnosed glioma. Regarding the study as a whole: Among patients, around 95% showed immune responses induced by the vaccine.

The repertoire was sequenced with immunoSEQ multiplex PCR; TCRdb's copy has only in-frame clones and lacks some. Here the sample spans tens of thousands of clones, more than 85% being singletons. V was cut by 5 bases and J by 6 bases, with 12 bases left in between. Germline CDR1 SGHNT, CDR2 YENEEA. The CDR3 covers 13 residues. Sample time point: week 35, safety follow-up. A single vaccine dose contained 300 ug of mutant IDH1 20-mer peptide, and topical imiquimod was used with it. The sequencing here drew on PBMCs, taken from a glioma patient whose treatment included an IDH1 peptide vaccine. The TCR was taken from a man in his thirties or forties with glioma. This rearrangement joins TRBV11-3 to TRBJ2-3, with D unresolved. In DNA form, the CDR3 reads TGTGCCAGCAGCACTACCCGACTGGATACGCAGTATTTT. Encoded protein: CASSTTRLDTQYF.